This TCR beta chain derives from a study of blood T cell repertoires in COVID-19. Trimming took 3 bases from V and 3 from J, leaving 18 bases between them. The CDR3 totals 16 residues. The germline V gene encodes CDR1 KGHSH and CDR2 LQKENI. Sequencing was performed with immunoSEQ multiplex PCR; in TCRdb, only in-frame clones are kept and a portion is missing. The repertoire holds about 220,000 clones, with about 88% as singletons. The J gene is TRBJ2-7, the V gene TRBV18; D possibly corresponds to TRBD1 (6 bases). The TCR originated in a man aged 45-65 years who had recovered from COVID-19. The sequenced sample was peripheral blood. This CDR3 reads CASSPGYYRVNYEQYF. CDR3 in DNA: TGTGCCAGCTCACCGGGATACTACAGGGTCAACTACGAGCAGTACTTC.